The source of this T cell receptor beta chain is a study of beta chain features in type 1 diabetes. Findings of the study overall: Whether TCRB rearrangement is influenced by HLA type went unresolved here. Moderate but significant shortening of TCRB CDR3s was recorded in all four CD4+ subsets from Type 1 diabetes patients.

Every participating donor gave one draw, a heparinised blood sample averaging about 100 mL. The V and J ends lost 6 bases and 3 bases respectively, with 5 bases between them. The CDR3 extends over 11 amino acids. Looked up from germline, CDR1 is SEHNR and CDR2 is FQNEAQ (reference sequence). This clone was picked up a small number of times. Its cognate antigen is unknown. The investigators reverse transcribed all of the isolated RNA, so they sequenced expressed TCRB transcripts. Clones were sequenced by immunoSEQ multiplex PCR, and TCRdb holds only the in-frame ones, with some missing. The repertoire holds more than 300,000 clones, around 9.7% seen once, with less than 1.2% in the top ten.

The V gene is TRBV7-9, the J gene TRBJ2-5; no clear D gene. This sequence was found in a man aged 25 to 40 with type 1 diabetes. The sequenced sample was central memory CD4+ T cells from blood. The CDR3 sequence: CASSVEETQYF. The CDR3 bases are TGTGCCAGCAGTGTCGAAGAGACCCAGTACTTC. Looking up the rest from reference TRBV7-9 and TRBJ2-5 gives the full variable domain: DTGVSQNPRHKITKRGQNVTFRCDPISEHNRLYWYRQTLGQGPEFLTYFQNEAQLEKSRLLSDRFSAERPKGSFSTLEIQRTEQGDSAMYLCASSVEETQYFGPGTRLLVL.